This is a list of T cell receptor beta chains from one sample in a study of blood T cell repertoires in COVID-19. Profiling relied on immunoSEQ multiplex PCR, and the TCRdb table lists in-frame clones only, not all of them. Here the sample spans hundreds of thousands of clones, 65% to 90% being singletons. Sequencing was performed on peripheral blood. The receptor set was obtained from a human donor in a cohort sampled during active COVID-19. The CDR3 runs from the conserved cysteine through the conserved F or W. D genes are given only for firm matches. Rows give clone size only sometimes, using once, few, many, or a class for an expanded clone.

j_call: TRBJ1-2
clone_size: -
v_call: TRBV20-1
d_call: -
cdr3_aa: CSAQALEGYTF
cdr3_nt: TGCAGTGCCCAGGCCCTGGAAGGCTACACCTTC

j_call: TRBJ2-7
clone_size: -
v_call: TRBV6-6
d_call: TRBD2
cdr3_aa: CASSSRGGYEQYF
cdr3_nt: TGTGCCAGCAGTTCTCGGGGGGGGTACGAGCAGTACTTC

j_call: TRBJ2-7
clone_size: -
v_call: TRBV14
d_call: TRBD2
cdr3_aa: CASRTYLAGGLWFHEQYF
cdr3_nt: TGTGCCAGCAGGACGTATCTAGCGGGGGGGCTCTGGTTCCACGAGCAGTACTTC

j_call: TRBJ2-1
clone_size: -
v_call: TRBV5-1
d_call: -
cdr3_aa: CASSASAHRDNEQFF
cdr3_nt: TGCGCCAGCAGCGCCTCGGCCCATCGGGACAATGAGCAGTTCTTC

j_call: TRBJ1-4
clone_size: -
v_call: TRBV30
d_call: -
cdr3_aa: CAWSVRIQRSFGEKLFF
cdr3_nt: TGTGCCTGGAGTGTACGGATTCAGCGAAGTTTCGGTGAAAAACTGTTTTTT

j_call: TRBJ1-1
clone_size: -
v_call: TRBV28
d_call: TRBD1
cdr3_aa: CASSLAPGGTEAFF
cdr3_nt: TGTGCCAGCAGTTTAGCGCCAGGGGGTACTGAAGCTTTCTTT

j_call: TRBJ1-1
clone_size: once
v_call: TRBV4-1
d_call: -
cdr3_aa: CASSQVTGSAEAFF
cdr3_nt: TGCGCCAGCAGCCAAGTTACGGGGAGTGCTGAAGCTTTCTTT

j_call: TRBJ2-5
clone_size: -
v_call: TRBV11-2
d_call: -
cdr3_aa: CASSLLRQSETQYF
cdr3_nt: TGTGCCAGCAGCTTACTCCGCCAGTCGGAGACCCAGTACTTC

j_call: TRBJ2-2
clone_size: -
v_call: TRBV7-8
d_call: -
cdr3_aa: CASSFRVTGELFF
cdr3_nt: TGTGCCAGCAGCTTCAGGGTCACCGGGGAGCTGTTTTTT

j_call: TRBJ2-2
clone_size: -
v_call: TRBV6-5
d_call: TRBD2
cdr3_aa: CASSLGLAGGWLFF
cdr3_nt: TGTGCCAGCAGCCTCGGACTAGCGGGGGGGTGGCTGTTTTTT

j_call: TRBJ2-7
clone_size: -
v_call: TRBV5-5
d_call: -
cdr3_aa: CASRRDFVGTYEQYF
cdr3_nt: TGTGCCAGCAGGCGCGATTTTGTTGGGACTTACGAGCAGTACTTC

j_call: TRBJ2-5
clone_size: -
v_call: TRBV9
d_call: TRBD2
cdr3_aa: CASSVDSGRARETQYF
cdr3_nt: TGTGCCAGCAGCGTAGATAGCGGGAGGGCCCGGGAGACCCAGTACTTC

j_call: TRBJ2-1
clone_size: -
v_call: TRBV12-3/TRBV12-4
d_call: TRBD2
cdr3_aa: CASTPGRDNEQFF
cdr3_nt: TGTGCCAGCACCCCAGGGAGGGACAATGAGCAGTTCTTC

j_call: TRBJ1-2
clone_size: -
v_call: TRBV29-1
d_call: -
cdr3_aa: CSAKGGEHYGYTF
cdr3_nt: TGCAGCGCTAAGGGCGGGGAGCACTATGGCTACACCTTC

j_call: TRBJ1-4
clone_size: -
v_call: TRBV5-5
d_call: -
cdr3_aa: CASRERGSTNEKLFF
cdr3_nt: TGTGCCAGCAGAGAGAGGGGGTCGACTAATGAAAAACTGTTTTTT

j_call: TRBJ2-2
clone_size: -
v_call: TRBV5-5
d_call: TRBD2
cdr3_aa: CASSRLAGGNTGELFF
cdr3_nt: TGTGCCAGCAGCAGGCTAGCGGGGGGGAACACCGGGGAGCTGTTTTTT

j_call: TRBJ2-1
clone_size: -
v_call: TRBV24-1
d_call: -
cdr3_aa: CATSDLLDEQFF
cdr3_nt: TGTGCCACCAGTGATTTGCTCGATGAGCAGTTCTTC

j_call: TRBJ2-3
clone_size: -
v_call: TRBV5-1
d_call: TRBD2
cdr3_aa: CASSSGTSGDTQYF
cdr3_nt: TGCGCCAGCAGTTCCGGGACTAGTGGTGATACGCAGTATTTT

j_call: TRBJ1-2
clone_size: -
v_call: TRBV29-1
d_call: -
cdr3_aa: CSVEEGSGYGYTF
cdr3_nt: TGCAGCGTTGAAGAAGGGTCAGGGTATGGCTACACCTTC

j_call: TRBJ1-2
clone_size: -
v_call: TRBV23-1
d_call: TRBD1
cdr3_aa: CASSWYGQGSSTNYGYTF
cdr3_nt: TGCGCCAGCAGTTGGTATGGACAGGGCTCTTCTACTAACTATGGCTACACCTTC

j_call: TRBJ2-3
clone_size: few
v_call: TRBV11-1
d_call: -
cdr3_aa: CASRSRAGALHTQYF
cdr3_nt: TGTGCCAGCAGGAGCCGGGCGGGGGCGTTGCATACGCAGTATTTT

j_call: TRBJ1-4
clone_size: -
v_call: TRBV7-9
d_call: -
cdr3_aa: CASSLTGFEKLFF
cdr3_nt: TGTGCCAGCAGCTTAACAGGGTTCGAAAAACTGTTTTTT

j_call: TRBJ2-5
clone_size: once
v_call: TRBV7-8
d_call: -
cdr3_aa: CASSLFEGTQETQYF
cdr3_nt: TGTGCCAGCAGCTTATTTGAGGGAACTCAAGAGACCCAGTACTTC

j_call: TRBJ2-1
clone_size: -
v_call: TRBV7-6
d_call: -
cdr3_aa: CASSLKHATRTYNEQFF
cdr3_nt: TGTGCCAGCAGCTTAAAACATGCGACACGGACCTACAATGAGCAGTTCTTC

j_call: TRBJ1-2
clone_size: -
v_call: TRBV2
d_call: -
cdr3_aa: CASSRTGTSGYTF
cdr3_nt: TGTGCCAGCAGCCGTACAGGGACCTCTGGCTACACCTTC

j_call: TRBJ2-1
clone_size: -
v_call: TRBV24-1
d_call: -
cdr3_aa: CATSDPLVGEQFF
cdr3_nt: TGTGCCACCAGTGACCCACTAGTGGGTGAGCAGTTCTTC

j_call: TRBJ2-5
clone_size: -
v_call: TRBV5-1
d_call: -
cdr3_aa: CASSQNIRGRETQYF
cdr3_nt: TGCGCCAGCAGTCAGAACATCAGGGGCCGTGAGACCCAGTACTTC

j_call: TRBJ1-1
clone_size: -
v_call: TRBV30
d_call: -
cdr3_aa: CAWSTTGYGTEAFF
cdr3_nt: TGTGCCTGGAGTACCACAGGGTATGGCACTGAAGCTTTCTTT

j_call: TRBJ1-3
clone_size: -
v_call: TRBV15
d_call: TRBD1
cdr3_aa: CATSFTGTEGNTIYF
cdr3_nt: TGTGCCACCAGCTTTACCGGGACAGAAGGAAACACCATATATTTT

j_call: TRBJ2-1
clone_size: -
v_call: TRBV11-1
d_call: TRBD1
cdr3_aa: CASSLEGAGWEQFF
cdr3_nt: TGTGCCAGCAGCTTAGAGGGGGCGGGTTGGGAGCAGTTCTTC

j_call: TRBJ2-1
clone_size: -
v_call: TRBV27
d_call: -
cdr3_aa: CASSPVGKEGATSEQFF
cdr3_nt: TGTGCCAGCAGTCCCGTGGGGAAGGAGGGGGCCACCAGTGAGCAGTTCTTC

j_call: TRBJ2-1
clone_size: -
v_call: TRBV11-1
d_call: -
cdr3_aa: CASGPDRRPNEQFF
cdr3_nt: TGTGCCAGCGGACCTGACAGGCGCCCCAATGAGCAGTTCTTC

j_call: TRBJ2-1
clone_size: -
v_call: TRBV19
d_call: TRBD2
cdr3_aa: CASSWGGGNEQFF
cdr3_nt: TGTGCCAGTAGTTGGGGGGGAGGCAATGAGCAGTTCTTC

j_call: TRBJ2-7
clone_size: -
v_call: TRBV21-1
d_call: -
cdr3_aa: CASSKIRAVVYEQYF
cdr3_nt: TGTGCCAGCAGCAAAATTAGAGCCGTGGTGTACGAGCAGTACTTC

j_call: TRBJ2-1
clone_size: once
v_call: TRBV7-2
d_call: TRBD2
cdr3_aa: CASGKPGLGLYEQFF
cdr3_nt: TGTGCCAGCGGTAAACCGGGACTAGGACTCTATGAGCAGTTCTTC

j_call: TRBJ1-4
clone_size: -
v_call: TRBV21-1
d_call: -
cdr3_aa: CASSKAAEQASNEKLFF
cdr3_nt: TGTGCCAGCAGCAAAGCGGCGGAACAGGCTTCTAATGAAAAACTGTTTTTT

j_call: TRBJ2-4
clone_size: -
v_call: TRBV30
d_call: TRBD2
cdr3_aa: CAWSTGGDRADF
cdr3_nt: TGTGCCTGGAGCACCGGGGGGGACCGCGCGGACTTC

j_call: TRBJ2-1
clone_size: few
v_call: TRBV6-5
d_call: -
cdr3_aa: CASSYSSRVNEQFF
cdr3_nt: TGTGCCAGCAGTTACTCATCCAGGGTCAATGAGCAGTTCTTC

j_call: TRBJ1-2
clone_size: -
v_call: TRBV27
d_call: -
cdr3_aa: CASNPSAGTAYGYTF
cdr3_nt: TGTGCCAGCAATCCCTCGGCGGGGACCGCCTATGGCTACACCTTC

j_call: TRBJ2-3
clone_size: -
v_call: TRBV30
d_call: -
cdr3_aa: CAWTGLDSTDTQYF
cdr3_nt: TGTGCCTGGACAGGGCTCGATAGCACAGATACGCAGTATTTT